The source of this TCR beta chain is a study of shared clonotypes between healthy human individuals. Study as a whole: Sampling drew on donors who were a couple of women and three men aged 18 to 49.

Study-level points and caveats: Donor clonotype sharing was expected to depend on sequencing depth. Across subsets, estimated richness was generally greater for naive than for memory populations.

There are 16 residues in the CDR3. The germline V gene has CDR1 MNHEY and CDR2 SMNVEV (reference sequence). V was cut by 4 bases and J by 1 base, with 14 bases left in between. Only CD45RO-negative cells positively selected for CCR7 counted as naive CD8 cells, so terminally differentiated effector memory CD45RA+ cells were excluded. Measured with immunoSEQ multiplex PCR; TCRdb has only the in-frame clones, and not every one. The sample has around 2,000,000 clones, approximately 94% seen once; the top ten hold more than 0.95%. This clone has a single count. Its antigen remains unknown. Sequencing was done on a sample of naive CD8+ T cells sorted from blood. The chain employs TRBV27 and TRBJ1-5; D perhaps matches TRBD1 (6 bases). This clonotype was sampled from a man aged 18 to 30 in good health. The DNA for the CDR3 is TGTGCCAGCAGTTCGACAGGCCTCTACAGCAATCAGCCCCAGCATTTT. Protein sequence: CASSSTGLYSNQPQHF.